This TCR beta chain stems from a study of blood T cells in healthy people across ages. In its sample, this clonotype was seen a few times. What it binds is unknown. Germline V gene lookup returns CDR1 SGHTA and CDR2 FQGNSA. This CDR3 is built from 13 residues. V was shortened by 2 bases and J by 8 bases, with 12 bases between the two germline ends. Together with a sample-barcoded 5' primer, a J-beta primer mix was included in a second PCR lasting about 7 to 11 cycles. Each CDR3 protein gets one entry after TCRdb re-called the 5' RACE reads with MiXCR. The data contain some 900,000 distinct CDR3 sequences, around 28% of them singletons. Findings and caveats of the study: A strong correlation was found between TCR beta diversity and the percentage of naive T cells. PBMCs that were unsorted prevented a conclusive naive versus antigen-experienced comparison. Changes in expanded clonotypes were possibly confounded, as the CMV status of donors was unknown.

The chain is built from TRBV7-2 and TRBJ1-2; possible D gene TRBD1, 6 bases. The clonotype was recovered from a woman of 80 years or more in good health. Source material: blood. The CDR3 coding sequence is TGTGCCAGCAGCTTACAGGGGATGTACGGCTACACCTTC. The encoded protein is CASSLQGMYGYTF. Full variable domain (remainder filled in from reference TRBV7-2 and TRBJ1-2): GAGVSQSPSNKVTEKGKDVELRCDPISGHTALYWYRQSLGQGLEFLIYFQGNSAPDKSGLPSDRFSAERTGGSVSTLTIQRTQQEDSAVYLCASSLQGMYGYTFGSGTRLTVV.